The table lists the clone carrying this TCR beta chain with a count of one. This specimen belongs to a study of T cell changes during pregnancy in multiple sclerosis. Trimming removed 1 base from V and 8 bases from J, with 8 bases in between. This CDR3 comprises 12 residues. Looked up from germline, CDR1 is SEHNR and CDR2 is FQNEAQ (reference sequence). Produced via immunoSEQ multiplex PCR; TCRdb's table is partial and in-frame only. Of 50,000 to 65,000 clones detected, approximately 93% appear once; the ten largest clones hold approximately 3.3%. This chain links TRBV7-9 with TRBJ1-2, with D hard to call. The sequencing here drew on CD8+ T cells from peripheral blood mononuclear cells, taken in the second trimester of pregnancy. The origin of this receptor is a female donor with multiple sclerosis, enrolled in a pregnancy study. The CDR3 DNA is TGTGCCAGCAGCTTAGGTCCTGAGGGCTACACCTTC. This sequence encodes CASSLGPEGYTF.